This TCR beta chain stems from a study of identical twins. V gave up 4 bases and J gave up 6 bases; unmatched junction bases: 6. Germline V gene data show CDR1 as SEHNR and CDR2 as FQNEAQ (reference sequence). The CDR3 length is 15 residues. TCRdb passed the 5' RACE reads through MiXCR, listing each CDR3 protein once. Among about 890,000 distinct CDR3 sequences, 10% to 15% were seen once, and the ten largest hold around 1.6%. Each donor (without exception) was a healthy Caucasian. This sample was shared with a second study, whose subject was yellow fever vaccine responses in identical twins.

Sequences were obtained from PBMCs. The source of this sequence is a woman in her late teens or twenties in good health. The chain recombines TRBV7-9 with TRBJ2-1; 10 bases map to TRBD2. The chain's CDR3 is CASSSTSGVINEQFF. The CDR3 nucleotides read TGTGCCAGCAGCTCTACTAGCGGGGTTATCAATGAGCAGTTCTTC.